This T cell receptor (beta chain) was sequenced during a study of T cells after yellow fever vaccination (dated by TCRdb to the late 2010s). For the wider study: Libraries from fractions with low cell numbers were prepared with the SMART-Seq v4 Ultra Low Input RNA kit. Two healthy male donors, one aged 18 to 30 and one aged 30 to 40 years, were included in the cohort. Blood was drawn at multiple timepoints before and after primary and secondary immunization, with bulk PBMC replicates and cell subsets isolated. Bulk TCR alpha and beta repertoires were sequenced longitudinally to track T-cell clones before and after primary and booster YFV17D yellow fever vaccination. Broad study findings and their caveats: Because the study included only a couple of donors, the extent to which the findings can be generalized is limited. Computational filtering was needed because FACS-sorted repertoires could contain abundant contaminating clonotypes from the bulk population. A small share of clonotypes occurred in both CD4 and CD8 compartments, likely arising from convergent recombination. Compared with the primary T-cell response, the secondary T-cell response was faster but weaker, reaching its peak on day 5 rather than on day 15. After the booster, most clones that had expanded after primary vaccination were detected again (around 97% of CD4 and roughly nine tenths of CD8), suggesting broad maintenance of memory.

In light of the paper, this sample's treatment or condition label describes: live attenuated yellow fever vaccine strain. At every blood-draw timepoint, two biological replicates of bulk PBMCs were collected. PBMCs were isolated from peripheral blood using a standard Ficoll-Paque protocol. TriZol was used to extract RNA from bulk PBMCs, from CD4 and CD8 fractions, and from dextramer-positive and dextramer-negative fractions. Synthesis of TCR cDNA relied on 5'RACE template switching, a step that introduced a universal primer site along with unique molecular identifiers. Priming for cDNA synthesis came from both the TCR alpha and TCR beta constant segments. Library amplification used two PCR steps, and the second PCR step added sample barcodes and sequencing adapters. Libraries were sequenced on Illumina HiSeq 2500 (2x100 bp) or NovaSeq (2x150 bp). In the original analysis: MIGEC handled demultiplexing of reads and collapsing into UMI consensus sequences, while MiXCR performed V(D)J alignment. Using edgeR on replicate PBMC samples, clonotypes were called vaccine-responding if FDR was below 0.01 and the log2 fold change was above 5 up to day 15. Bulk clonotypes were assigned CD4 or CD8 identity according to which sequenced CD4 or CD8 repertoire held them at higher abundance. In TCRdb, the public reads were trimmed at Q25 with fastp and aligned with MiXCR, with productive beta chains retained. CDR3 protein sequences are deduplicated, and each keeps its most common genes and DNA. Clone size and V and J calls follow TCRdb, not the original study. This sample comprises 400,000 or so distinct CDR3 sequences, roughly 6.2% of them detected only once. The top ten clonotypes cover 14% to 15% of the sample.

CDR1 MNHNS and CDR2 SASEGT were looked up in the germline V gene. Reading from cysteine to phenylalanine, the CDR3 counts 13 amino acids. Only CDR3 DNA is held: 39 bases, read in frame from base 1. V was cut back by 8 bases and J by 2 bases, leaving a gap of 13 bases between them. With regard to this clonotype: Its antigen is not yet known. Base qualities are missing; no much larger clone stands one base away.

Recombination joined TRBV6-1 with TRBJ2-7; a tentative D match to TRBD1 spans 6 bases. The starting material was PBMCs, obtained 5 days after the yellow fever booster vaccination. The sequence was collected from a man younger than 40 who received the YFV17D yellow fever vaccine. The CDR3 sequence is CASLDSATYEQYF. In nucleotides, the sequence is TGTGCCAGCTTGGACAGCGCAACCTACGAGCAGTACTTC.